This T cell receptor (beta chain) originates from a study of blood T cell repertoires in COVID-19. Sequencing was performed with immunoSEQ multiplex PCR; in TCRdb, only in-frame clones are kept and a portion is missing. In the table there are roughly 380,000 clones, 70% to 90% of which are singletons. V lost 5 bases, J lost 2 bases, and 18 bases lay in between. The CDR3 is 16 residues long. Germline loops: CDR1 SEHNR, CDR2 FQNEAQ (reference sequence). The sample comprised peripheral blood. The gene calls are TRBV7-9 and TRBJ1-1, with no clear D. This TCR derives from a woman aged 40 to 50 with COVID-19, enrolled during active disease. The CDR3 sequence is CASSHPPGKGNTEAFF. The CDR3 region has the DNA TGTGCCAGCAGCCACCCCCCGGGGAAGGGCAACACTGAAGCTTTCTTT.